These 15 T cell receptor beta chains came from one sample sequenced in a study of human T cells and chemical hapten exposure. Sample time point: pre-sensitization, week 0. The treatment here: therapeutic diphenylcyclopropenone sensitization with weekly scalp DPC. TCRdb re-analysed the RACE reads in MiXCR, keeping a single row per CDR3 protein. The profile shows 300,000 to 400,000 distinct CDR3 sequences, about 5.1% of them singletons. The input for sequencing was whole blood, taken in connection with sensitization to the hapten diphenylcyclopropenone (DPC). The receptors were sampled from a woman in her forties or fifties with alopecia areata. Some clones in this sample may be carry-over from other donors' samples.

This clonotype was counted many times. The chain links TRBV14 to TRBJ2-6, with D possibly being TRBD1 or TRBD2 (5 bases each). Germline CDR1 and CDR2: SGHDN and FVKESK. The CDR3 is 18 amino acids. V lost 0 bases to trimming and J lost 3 bases, with 15 bases between them. This CDR3 reads CASSQDGTGPDGANVLTF. The CDR3 region has the DNA TGTGCCAGCAGCCAAGACGGGACCGGGCCGGATGGGGCCAACGTCCTGACTTTC.

This clonotype was counted between two and nine times. This chain uses TRBV24-1 with TRBJ2-3, with 12 bases that match TRBD1. V shed 4 bases and J 6 bases; nucleotides not matched to a gene: 10. CDR1 KGHDR and CDR2 SFDVKD come from the germline V gene. The CDR3 loop spans 17 amino acids. DNA for the CDR3: TGTGCCACCAGTGACCCCCGACGGGACAGGGGGCAGGATACGCAGTATTTT. Its protein product is CATSDPRRDRGQDTQYF.

This clonotype was found many times. The chain couples TRBV13 to TRBJ2-2; D may be TRBD1 or TRBD2 (6 bases each). Trimming removed 4 bases at V and 0 bases at J, with 9 bases between. Germline CDR1 is PRHDT and CDR2 is FYEKMQ (reference sequence). The CDR3 has 15 residues. The CDR3 nucleotides are TGTGCCAGCAGCTCGGGGGCCACGAACACCGGGGAGCTGTTTTTT. This sequence encodes CASSSGATNTGELFF.

This clonotype occurred many times. The chain uses TRBV4-3 and TRBJ2-1, with a possible D match to TRBD2 (5 bases). There are 15 residues in the CDR3. The germline CDR1 and CDR2 sequences are LGHNA and YSLEER. The V and J ends lost 0 bases and 3 bases respectively, with 9 bases between them. CDR3 DNA sequence: TGCGCCAGCAGCCAAGATACGGGAATCTACAATGAGCAGTTCTTC. Its protein is CASSQDTGIYNEQFF.

Here the CDR3 DNA reads TGTGCCAGCAGTTTACAGGGCCGCTTCCAAGAGACCCAGTACTTC. This translates into CASSLQGRFQETQYF. The rearrangement uses TRBV28 and TRBJ2-5, with D perhaps matching TRBD1 (5 bases). The CDR3 has 15 amino acids. Trimming stripped 2 bases from V and 1 base from J, with 11 bases between. Germline loops: CDR1 MDHEN, CDR2 SYDVKM.

This clonotype was detected ten times or more. This chain uses TRBV27 with TRBJ2-5; TRBD1 agrees at 7 bases. V was clipped by 6 bases and J by 9 bases; unmatched bases: 13. The CDR3 sequence is 14 residues long. In germline, CDR1 is MNHEY, CDR2 SMNVEV (reference sequence). CDR3 protein: CASSWGDRVSAQYF. In DNA, the CDR3 is TGTGCCAGCAGCTGGGGTGACAGGGTATCGGCCCAGTACTTC.

The rearrangement uses TRBV6-4 and TRBJ2-3; 7 bases line up with TRBD1. The trim removed 0 bases at V and 4 bases at J, leaving 4 bases unmatched. Germline lookup yields CDR1 MRHNA and CDR2 SNTAGT. The CDR3 loop spans 15 amino acids. Here the CDR3 reads CASSDSTGAADTQYF. CDR3 nucleotide sequence: TGTGCCAGCAGTGACTCTACAGGGGCCGCAGATACGCAGTATTTT.

This clonotype was seen at least ten times. V is TRBV7-2 and J is TRBJ2-1, with 9 bases lining up with TRBD1. CDR1 and CDR2 from the germline V gene are SGHTA and FQGNSA. Trimming at V came to 6 bases and at J to 14 bases, leaving 8 bases not matched to a gene. This CDR3 has 12 residues. CDR3: CASRQNRGQEFF. Written as DNA, the CDR3 is TGTGCCAGCAGACAAAACAGGGGGCAAGAGTTCTTC.

This sequence joins TRBV7-9 and TRBJ2-7; no firm D call. V was clipped by 3 bases and J by 0 bases, with 9 bases between them. The CDR3 covers 14 residues. Germline CDR1 and CDR2: SEHNR and FQNEAQ (reference sequence). The CDR3 coding sequence is TGTGCCAGCAGCTTCCCGGAGAGCTCCTACGAGCAGTACTTC. Protein sequence: CASSFPESSYEQYF.

The V call is TRBV7-9, the J call TRBJ2-3; 9 bases agree with TRBD2. This CDR3 has 17 residues. Germline trimming cut 6 bases from V and 3 bases from J; bases unmatched to any gene: 13. Germline V CDR1 and CDR2: SEHNR, FQNEAQ (reference sequence). The CDR3 sequence is CASRRGLAGEITDTQYF. The CDR3 DNA sequence: TGTGCCAGCAGGCGTGGTTTAGCGGGAGAGATTACAGATACGCAGTATTTT.

This clonotype came up many times. V usage is TRBV28 and J usage is TRBJ2-3, with 11 bases aligning to TRBD1. Unmatched junction bases numbered 12, after V lost 6 bases and J lost 7 bases. The V gene's germline CDR1 is MDHEN and CDR2 SYDVKM. The CDR3 extends over 16 amino acids. Here the CDR3 reads CASRPRPGQGEYTQYF. The CDR3 DNA follows: TGTGCCAGCAGACCAAGACCGGGACAGGGGGAATATACGCAGTATTTT.

In its sample, this clonotype was seen a few times. V gene TRBV27 combines with J gene TRBJ2-1; D is perhaps TRBD2 (6 bases). The CDR3 sequence is 19 residues long. Germline values: CDR1 MNHEY, CDR2 SMNVEV (reference sequence). The ends were cut back, 1 base at V and 7 bases at J, with 26 bases in the middle. In nucleotides, the CDR3 is TGTGCCAGCAGTTTATATTTCCCCCCGGATAGCGGAACTGGGAATGAGCAGTTCTTC. Amino acids: CASSLYFPPDSGTGNEQFF.

This clonotype has at least ten counts. The chain couples TRBV9 to TRBJ1-1, with a tentative D call TRBD1 (6 bases). The CDR3 consists of 15 residues. Germline CDR1 and CDR2: SGDLS and YYNGEE. V lost 6 bases and J lost 4, with 19 bases in between. The CDR3: CASTSQEGGITEAFF. CDR3 bases: TGTGCCAGCACCTCCCAGGAGGGGGGCATCACTGAAGCTTTCTTT. The full variable domain, rest sourced from reference TRBV9 and TRBJ1-1, is DSGVTQTPKHLITATGQRVTLRCSPRSGDLSVYWYQQSLDQGLQFLIQYYNGEERAKGNILERFSAQQFPDLHSELNLSSLELGDSALYFCASTSQEGGITEAFFGQGTRLTVV.

There are many counts of this clonotype. The chain uses TRBV6-1 and TRBJ1-1; D is unresolved. Trimming cost V 4 bases and J 2 bases, with 8 bases left between them. The CDR3 covers 13 residues. Per the germline V gene, CDR1 is MNHNS and CDR2 is SASEGT. The CDR3 reads CASSGRANTEAFF. Written as DNA, the CDR3 is TGTGCCAGCAGTGGACGAGCCAACACTGAAGCTTTCTTT.

This clonotype was counted between two and nine times. V gene TRBV20-1 combines with J gene TRBJ1-2, with TRBD1 matching over 8 bases. The CDR3 totals 13 residues. The junction had 3 bases not matched to a gene; V was cut back by 3 bases and J by 3 bases. Germline V gene sequence: CDR1 DFQATT, CDR2 SNEGSKA (reference sequence). CDR3 in DNA: TGCAGTGCTAGGACAGGGGAATACTATGGCTACACCTTC. Its protein is CSARTGEYYGYTF.